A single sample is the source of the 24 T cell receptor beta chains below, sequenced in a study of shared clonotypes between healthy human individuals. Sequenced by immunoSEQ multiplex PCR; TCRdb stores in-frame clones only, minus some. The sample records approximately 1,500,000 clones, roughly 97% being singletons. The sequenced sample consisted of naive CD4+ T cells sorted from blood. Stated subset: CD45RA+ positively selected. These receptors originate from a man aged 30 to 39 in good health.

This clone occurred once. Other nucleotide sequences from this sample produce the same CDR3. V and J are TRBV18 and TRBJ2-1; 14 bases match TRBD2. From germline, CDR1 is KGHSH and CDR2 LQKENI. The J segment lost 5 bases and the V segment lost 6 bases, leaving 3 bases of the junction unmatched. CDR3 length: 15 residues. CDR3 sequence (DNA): TGTGCCAGCTCTCTGACTAGCGGGAGGGACAATGAGCAGTTCTTC. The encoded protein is CASSLTSGRDNEQFF.

The CDR3 region is CASTTGGSGANVLTF. CDR3 nucleotides: TGTGCCAGCACCACGGGGGGCAGCGGGGCCAACGTCCTGACTTTC. The chain combines TRBV28 with TRBJ2-6, with D perhaps matching TRBD2 (7 bases). This CDR3 comprises 15 residues. Trimming stripped 7 bases from V and 4 bases from J, with 14 bases between. Per the germline V gene, CDR1 is MDHEN and CDR2 is SYDVKM. Combining the CDR3 with reference TRBV28 and TRBJ2-6 gives the whole variable domain DVKVTQSSRYLVKRTGEKVFLECVQDMDHENMFWYRQDPGLGLRLIYFSYDVKMKEKGDIPEGYSVSREKKERFSLILESASTNQTSMYLCASTTGGSGANVLTFGAGSRLTVL.

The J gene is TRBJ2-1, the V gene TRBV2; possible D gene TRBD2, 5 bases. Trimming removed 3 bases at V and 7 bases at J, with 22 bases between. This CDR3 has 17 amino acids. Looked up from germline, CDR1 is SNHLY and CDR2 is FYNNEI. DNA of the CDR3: TGTGCCAGCAGTGAGTGGGTATCCCGGGATTCGGCGAATGAGCAGTTCTTC. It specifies CASSEWVSRDSANEQFF.

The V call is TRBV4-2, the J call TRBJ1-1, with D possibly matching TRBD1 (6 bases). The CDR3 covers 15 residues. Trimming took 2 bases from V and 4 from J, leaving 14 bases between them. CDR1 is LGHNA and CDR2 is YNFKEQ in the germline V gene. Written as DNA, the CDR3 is TGTGCCAGCAGCCAACGGGGGCTGAGAGGCACTGAAGCTTTCTTT. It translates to CASSQRGLRGTEAFF.

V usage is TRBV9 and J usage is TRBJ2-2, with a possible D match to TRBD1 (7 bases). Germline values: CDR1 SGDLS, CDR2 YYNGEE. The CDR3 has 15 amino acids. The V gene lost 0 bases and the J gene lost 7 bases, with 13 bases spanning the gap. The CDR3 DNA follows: TGTGCCAGCAGCGTAGTCCAGGGGGGTTTCGGGGAGCTGTTTTTT. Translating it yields CASSVVQGGFGELFF.

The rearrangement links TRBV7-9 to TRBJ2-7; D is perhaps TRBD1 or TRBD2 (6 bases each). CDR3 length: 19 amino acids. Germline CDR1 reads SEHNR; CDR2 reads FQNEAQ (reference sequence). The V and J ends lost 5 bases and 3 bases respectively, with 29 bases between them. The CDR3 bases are TGTGCCAGCAGCCTAAGGGGGACTGAAATACTCCCGATTATCTACGAGCAGTACTTC. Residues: CASSLRGTEILPIIYEQYF.

In nucleotides, the CDR3 is TGTGCCAGCCGTTCTCAAGGGGGCACCGGGGAGCTGTTTTTT. Translated, it gives CASRSQGGTGELFF. The J gene is TRBJ2-2, the V gene TRBV6-1, with TRBD1 as a possible D gene (6 bases). CDR3 length equals 14 residues. Germline V gene lookup returns CDR1 MNHNS and CDR2 SASEGT. V lost 8 bases to trimming and J lost 4 bases, with 14 bases between them.

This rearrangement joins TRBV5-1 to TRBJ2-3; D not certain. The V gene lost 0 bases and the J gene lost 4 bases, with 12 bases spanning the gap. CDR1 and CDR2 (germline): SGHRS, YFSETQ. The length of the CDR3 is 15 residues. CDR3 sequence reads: CASSLAGLVADTQYF. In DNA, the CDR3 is TGCGCCAGCAGCTTGGCCGGTCTAGTCGCAGATACGCAGTATTTT.

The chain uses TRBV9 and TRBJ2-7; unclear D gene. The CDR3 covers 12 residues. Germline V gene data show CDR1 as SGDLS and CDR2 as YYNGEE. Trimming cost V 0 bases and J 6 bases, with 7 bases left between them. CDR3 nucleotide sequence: TGTGCCAGCAGCGTAGAATGGGGCGAGCAGTACTTC. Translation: CASSVEWGEQYF.

CDR3 loop: CASSMRAGGGTDTQYF. As DNA, the CDR3 is TGTGCCAGTAGTATGAGAGCGGGAGGGGGCACAGATACGCAGTATTTT. The J gene is TRBJ2-3, the V gene TRBV19; 10 nucleotides match TRBD2. J gave up 1 base and V 3 bases, and 4 bases lay outside the gene matches. From germline, CDR1 is LNHDA and CDR2 SQIVND (reference sequence). This CDR3 is 16 amino acids long.

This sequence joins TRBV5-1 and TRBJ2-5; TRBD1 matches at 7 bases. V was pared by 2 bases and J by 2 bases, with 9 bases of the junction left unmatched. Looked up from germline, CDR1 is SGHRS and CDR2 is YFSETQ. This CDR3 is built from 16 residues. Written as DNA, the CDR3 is TGCGCCAGCAGCTTACCACGACAGGGATCGCAAGAGACCCAGTACTTC. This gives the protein CASSLPRQGSQETQYF.

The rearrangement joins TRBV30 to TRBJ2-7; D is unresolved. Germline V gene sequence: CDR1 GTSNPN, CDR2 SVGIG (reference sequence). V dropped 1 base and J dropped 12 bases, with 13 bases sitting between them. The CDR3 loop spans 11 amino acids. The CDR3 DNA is TGTGCCTGGAGTGAGGTCGGAGAACCGTACTTC. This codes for CAWSEVGEPYF.

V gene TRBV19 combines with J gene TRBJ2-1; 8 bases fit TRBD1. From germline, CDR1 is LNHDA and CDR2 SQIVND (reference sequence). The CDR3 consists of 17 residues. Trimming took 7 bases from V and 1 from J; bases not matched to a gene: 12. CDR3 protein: CASKDRASFLSYNEQFF. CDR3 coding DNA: TGTGCCAGTAAGGACAGGGCGAGTTTCCTTTCCTACAATGAGCAGTTCTTC.

The CDR3 sequence: CASSQVFPTEAFF. The CDR3 nucleotides read TGTGCCAGCAGCCAGGTTTTCCCCACTGAAGCTTTCTTT. This chain links TRBV5-6 with TRBJ1-1, with D uncertain. In germline, CDR1 is SGHDT, CDR2 YYEEEE. The CDR3 spans 13 residues. V was pared by 4 bases and J by 4 bases, with 11 bases between.

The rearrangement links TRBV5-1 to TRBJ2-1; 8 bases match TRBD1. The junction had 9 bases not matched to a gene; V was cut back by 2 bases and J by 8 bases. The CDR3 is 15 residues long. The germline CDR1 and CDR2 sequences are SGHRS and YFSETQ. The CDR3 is CASSFDRAGGDEQFF. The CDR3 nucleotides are TGCGCCAGCAGCTTCGATCGTGCAGGGGGCGATGAGCAGTTCTTC.

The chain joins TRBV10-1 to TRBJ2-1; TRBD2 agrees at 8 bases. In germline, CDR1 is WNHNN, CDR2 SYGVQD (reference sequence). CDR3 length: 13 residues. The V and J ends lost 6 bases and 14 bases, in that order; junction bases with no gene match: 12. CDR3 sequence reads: CASSENPAGEEFF. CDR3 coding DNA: TGCGCCAGCAGCGAGAACCCAGCGGGAGAAGAGTTCTTC.

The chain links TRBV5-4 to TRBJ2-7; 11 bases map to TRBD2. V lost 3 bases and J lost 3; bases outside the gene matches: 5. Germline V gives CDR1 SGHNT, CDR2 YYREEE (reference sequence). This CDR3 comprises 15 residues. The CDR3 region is CASSSLAGGFYEQYF. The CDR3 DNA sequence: TGTGCCAGCAGCTCCCTAGCGGGAGGCTTCTACGAGCAGTACTTC.

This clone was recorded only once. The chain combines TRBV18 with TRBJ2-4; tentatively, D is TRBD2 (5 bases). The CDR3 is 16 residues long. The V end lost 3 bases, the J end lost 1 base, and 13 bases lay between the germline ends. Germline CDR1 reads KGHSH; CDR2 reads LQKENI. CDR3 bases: TGTGCCAGCTCACCCTCGGGGTCGGCGGCCAAAAACATTCAGTACTTC. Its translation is CASSPSGSAAKNIQYF.

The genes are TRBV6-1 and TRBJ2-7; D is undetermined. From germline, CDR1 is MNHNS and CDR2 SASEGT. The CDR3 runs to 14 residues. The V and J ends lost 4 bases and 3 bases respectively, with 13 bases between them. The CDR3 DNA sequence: TGTGCCAGCAGTGGCCGGGTGGGGTACTACGAGCAGTACTTC. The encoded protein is CASSGRVGYYEQYF.

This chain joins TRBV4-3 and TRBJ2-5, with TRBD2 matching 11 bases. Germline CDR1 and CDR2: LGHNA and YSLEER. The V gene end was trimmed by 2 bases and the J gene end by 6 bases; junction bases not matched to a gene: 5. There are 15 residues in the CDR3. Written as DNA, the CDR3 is TGCGCCAGCAGCCAAACTAGCGGGAGTCTGAAGACCCAGTACTTC. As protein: CASSQTSGSLKTQYF.

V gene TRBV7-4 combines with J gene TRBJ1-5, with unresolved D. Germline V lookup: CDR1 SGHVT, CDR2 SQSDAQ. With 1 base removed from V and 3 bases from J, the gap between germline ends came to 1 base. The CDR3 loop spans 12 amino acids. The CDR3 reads CASSLDNQPQHF. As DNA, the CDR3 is TGTGCCAGCAGCTTAGACAATCAGCCCCAGCATTTT.

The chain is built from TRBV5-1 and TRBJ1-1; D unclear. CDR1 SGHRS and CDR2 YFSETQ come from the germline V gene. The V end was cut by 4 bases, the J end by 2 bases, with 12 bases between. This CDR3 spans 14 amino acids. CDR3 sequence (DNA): TGCGCCAGCAGCCTACACAGAGTAAACACTGAAGCTTTCTTT. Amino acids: CASSLHRVNTEAFF.

This chain's CDR3 is CASSVGTAAGNTIYF. The DNA of the CDR3 is TGTGCCAGCAGCGTAGGAACCGCGGCTGGAAACACCATATATTTT. The chain has TRBV9 and TRBJ1-3, with D unresolved. The V end was cut by 0 bases, the J end by 2 bases, with 9 bases between. Germline CDR1 is SGDLS and CDR2 is YYNGEE. This CDR3 has 15 amino acids.

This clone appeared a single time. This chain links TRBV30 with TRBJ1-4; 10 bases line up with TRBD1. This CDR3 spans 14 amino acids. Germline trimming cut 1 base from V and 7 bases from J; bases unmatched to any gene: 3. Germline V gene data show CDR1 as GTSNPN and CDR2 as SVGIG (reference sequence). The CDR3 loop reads CAWSADRGTEKLFF. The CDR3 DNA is TGTGCCTGGAGTGCGGACAGGGGGACTGAAAAACTGTTTTTT.